A single sample gave rise to the 23 T cell receptor beta chains below, sequenced in a study of cytomegalovirus exposure and HLA in healthy donors. The primer mix had 60 Vbeta and 13 Jbeta primers. Data came from immunoSEQ multiplex PCR; TCRdb stores just in-frame clones and leaves some out. The sample records tens of thousands of clones, about four fifths being singletons. The sample taken for sequencing was PBMCs. All receptors come from a female donor in good health and CMV-seronegative.

This rearrangement joins TRBV7-9 to TRBJ2-7; TRBD2 matches at 10 bases. Losses at the gene ends were 4 bases for V and 2 bases for J; bases not matched to a gene: 14. The germline V gene encodes CDR1 SEHNR and CDR2 FQNEAQ (reference sequence). This CDR3 is 18 amino acids long. The CDR3 DNA reads as TGTGCCAGCAGCTCGCCGTTAACTAGCGGGGCGGGTACCTACGAGCAGTACTTC. Translation gives CASSSPLTSGAGTYEQYF. Combining the CDR3 with reference TRBV7-9 and TRBJ2-7 gives the whole variable domain DTGVSQNPRHKITKRGQNVTFRCDPISEHNRLYWYRQTLGQGPEFLTYFQNEAQLEKSRLLSDRFSAERPKGSFSTLEIQRTEQGDSAMYLCASSSPLTSGAGTYEQYFGPGTRLTVT.

This clone was observed a single time. This rearrangement joins TRBV11-2 to TRBJ1-2; no firm D call. This CDR3 has 13 residues. Germline-derived CDR1 and CDR2 are SGHAT and FQNNGV. V was shortened by 5 bases and J by 3 bases, with 10 bases between the two germline ends. The CDR3 loop is CASSPLRYYGYTF. CDR3 in DNA: TGTGCCAGCAGCCCCTTGAGGTACTATGGCTACACCTTC.

This rearrangement joins TRBV20-1 to TRBJ1-5; D is unresolved. The CDR3 is 11 residues long. Germline-derived CDR1 and CDR2 are DFQATT and SNEGSKA (reference sequence). Trimming removed 1 base at V and 10 bases at J, with 8 bases between. CDR3 in DNA: TGCAGTGCTAGAGCCAAAAAACCCCAGCATTTT. This sequence encodes CSARAKKPQHF.

The chain has TRBV5-1 and TRBJ1-6; possibly TRBD1 for D (5 bases). V was shortened by 6 bases and J by 7 bases, with 11 bases between the two germline ends. The length of the CDR3 is 13 residues. CDR1 SGHRS and CDR2 YFSETQ come from the germline V gene. For the CDR3, the DNA is TGCGCCAGCAACGACGGGGGAAATTCACCCCTCCACTTT. Translated, it gives CASNDGGNSPLHF.

V and J are TRBV2 and TRBJ1-2; no firm D call. The ends were cut back, 8 bases at V and 3 bases at J, with 7 bases in the middle. Germline V gene lookup returns CDR1 SNHLY and CDR2 FYNNEI. The CDR3 has 11 residues. The CDR3 bases are TGTGCCAGCGCCTACCACTATGGCTACACCTTC. Its protein product is CASAYHYGYTF.

Regarding this clone: A read error may explain this, as a much larger clone is one base away. J is TRBJ1-1 and V is TRBV6-5; D is perhaps TRBD1 (5 bases). CDR3 size: 13 residues. Germline V gene data show CDR1 as MNHEY and CDR2 as SVGAGI. Trimming took 0 bases from V and 7 from J, leaving 9 bases between them. CDR3 coding DNA: TGTGCCAGCAGTTACTCAGACAGACGTGAAGCTTTCTTT. Translation: CASSYSDRREAFF.

The chain carries TRBV9 and TRBJ1-1; D possibly corresponds to TRBD1 (6 bases). The CDR3 is 14 residues long. Germline V lookup: CDR1 SGDLS, CDR2 YYNGEE. V lost 2 bases and J 5 bases, leaving 13 bases between the germline ends. In DNA, the CDR3 is TGTGCCAGCAGCGTCACAGGGTCGTTGACTGAAGCTTTCTTT. Translated: CASSVTGSLTEAFF. The whole variable domain, filled in from reference TRBV9 and TRBJ1-1, reads DSGVTQTPKHLITATGQRVTLRCSPRSGDLSVYWYQQSLDQGLQFLIQYYNGEERAKGNILERFSAQQFPDLHSELNLSSLELGDSALYFCASSVTGSLTEAFFGQGTRLTVV.

The chain uses TRBV6-5 and TRBJ1-2, with 8 bases fitting TRBD1. The length of the CDR3 is 13 residues. Trimming cost V 5 bases and J 4 bases; bases outside gene matches: 3. Germline values: CDR1 MNHEY, CDR2 SVGAGI. The chain's CDR3 is CASSRDRLYGYTF. CDR3 nucleotide sequence: TGTGCCAGCAGTAGGGACAGGCTCTATGGCTACACCTTC.

The sample holds a few counts of this clone. The V and J genes are TRBV6-1 and TRBJ1-3; D possibly corresponds to TRBD1 (5 bases). CDR3 length: 14 amino acids. The ends were cut back, 1 base at V and 7 bases at J, with 11 bases in the middle. Germline V gene data show CDR1 as MNHNS and CDR2 as SASEGT. The DNA for the CDR3 is TGTGCCAGCAGTGAAGTCGGGGACTTTAACACCATATATTTT. Its translation: CASSEVGDFNTIYF.

The V call is TRBV5-1, the J call TRBJ2-7; D possibly corresponds to TRBD1 (5 bases). V lost 2 bases to trimming and J lost 2 bases, with 23 bases between them. Germline V gives CDR1 SGHRS, CDR2 YFSETQ. CDR3 length: 18 amino acids. CDR3 DNA: TGCGCCAGCAGCTTCCCCTCGACAGCCACCACAACACCCTACGAGCAGTACTTC. Protein: CASSFPSTATTTPYEQYF.

In this sample, this clone turned up once. The CDR3 here is CASSASWGSSYNEQFF. CDR3 sequence (DNA): TGCGCCAGCAGCGCTTCTTGGGGCAGCTCCTACAATGAGCAGTTCTTC. The chain uses TRBV4-1 and TRBJ2-1; maybe TRBD1 (5 bases). The CDR3 spans 16 residues. Per germline, CDR1 MGHRA and CDR2 YSYEKL. Trimming left V 5 bases short and J 0 bases short, with 14 bases between.

The chain links TRBV2 to TRBJ1-1, with D possibly TRBD1 on 5 matching bases. Per the germline V gene, CDR1 is SNHLY and CDR2 is FYNNEI. V shed 11 bases and J shed 0 bases, with 7 bases lying between them. The CDR3 has 11 residues. The chain's CDR3 is CAGGVNTEAFF. In DNA form, the CDR3 reads TGTGCCGGGGGGGTGAACACTGAAGCTTTCTTT.

The V gene is TRBV5-5, the J gene TRBJ2-4, with D perhaps TRBD1 (5 bases). V lost 5 bases, J lost 7 bases, and 19 bases lay in between. The CDR3 sequence is 15 residues long. In germline, CDR1 is SGHKS, CDR2 YYEKEE (reference sequence). CDR3 in amino acids: CASRATTGVGNIQYF. CDR3 bases: TGTGCCAGCAGGGCAACTACAGGCGTCGGGAACATTCAGTACTTC.

The genes are TRBV4-1 and TRBJ1-2; 8 bases line up with TRBD1. The V and J ends lost 3 bases and 3 bases, in that order; junction bases with no gene match: 15. This CDR3 comprises 18 residues. The germline gives CDR1 MGHRA, CDR2 YSYEKL. The CDR3 DNA reads as TGCGCCAGCAGCCACGAATACTACCGACAGGGGTTAGACTATGGCTACACCTTC. Translated: CASSHEYYRQGLDYGYTF.

The J gene is TRBJ1-1, the V gene TRBV2, with a weak D call TRBD1 (6 bases). V dropped 7 bases and J dropped 2 bases, with 11 bases sitting between them. The germline V gene has CDR1 SNHLY and CDR2 FYNNEI. The CDR3 contains 13 residues. CDR3 DNA sequence: TGTGCCAGCACGAGACAGGTAAACACTGAAGCTTTCTTT. As protein: CASTRQVNTEAFF.

This clone was recorded once. V gene TRBV15 combines with J gene TRBJ1-1, with 12 bases lining up with TRBD1. Losses at the gene ends were 5 bases for V and 0 bases for J; bases not matched to a gene: 4. The CDR3 sequence is 16 residues long. Germline lookup yields CDR1 LNHNV and CDR2 YYDKDF (reference sequence). The CDR3 reads CATSAGTGGVNTEAFF. In DNA, the CDR3 is TGTGCCACCAGCGCAGGGACAGGGGGCGTGAACACTGAAGCTTTCTTT.

V is TRBV18 and J is TRBJ2-1; D is undetermined. Germline CDR1 reads KGHSH; CDR2 reads LQKENI. CDR3 length equals 13 residues. The V gene lost 4 bases and the J gene lost 10 bases, with 14 bases spanning the gap. CDR3: CASSLETPPEQFF. DNA of the CDR3: TGTGCCAGCTCACTCGAAACTCCACCGGAGCAGTTCTTC.

The V gene is TRBV6-5, the J gene TRBJ2-1; 11 bases are shared with TRBD1. The junction had 3 bases not matched to a gene; V was cut back by 2 bases and J by 3 bases. Germline assignment: CDR1 MNHEY and CDR2 SVGAGI. CDR3 length equals 16 residues. This chain's CDR3 is CASSYRTGGFYNEQFF. CDR3 in DNA: TGTGCCAGCAGTTACCGGACAGGGGGCTTCTACAATGAGCAGTTCTTC.

The chain is built from TRBV7-8 and TRBJ1-5; tentatively, D is TRBD1 (6 bases). The CDR3 consists of 14 residues. Between the trimmed V and J ends, which lost 5 bases and 5 bases, there was a span of 13 bases. CDR1 and CDR2 from the germline V gene are SGHVS and FQNEAQ. The CDR3 is CASSQQGYDQPQHF. Here the CDR3 DNA reads TGTGCCAGCAGCCAGCAGGGGTATGATCAGCCCCAGCATTTT.

V usage is TRBV6-1 and J usage is TRBJ2-1; TRBD1 matches at 7 bases. The CDR3 has 14 residues. The germline gives CDR1 MNHNS, CDR2 SASEGT. V gave up 6 bases and J gave up 7 bases; unmatched junction bases: 9. CDR3 sequence reads: CASRERGRPNEQFF. As DNA, the CDR3 is TGTGCCAGCAGGGAAAGGGGGCGTCCGAATGAGCAGTTCTTC.

Only one count was recorded for this clone. The rearrangement links TRBV29-1 to TRBJ2-5, with TRBD2 as a possible D gene (6 bases). The CDR3 has 15 residues. Germline V gene lookup returns CDR1 SQVTM and CDR2 ANQGSEA. V lost 4 bases, J lost 2 bases, and 17 bases lay in between. CDR3 DNA: TGCAGCGTTGCCCTTAGACTAGGCCTTCAAGAGACCCAGTACTTC. Protein product: CSVALRLGLQETQYF.

The V gene is TRBV2, the J gene TRBJ1-5; D uncertain. This CDR3 region has 14 residues. Per germline, CDR1 SNHLY and CDR2 FYNNEI. The germline V and J ends were trimmed by 4 bases and 4 bases, with 11 bases remaining between them. Here the CDR3 DNA reads TGTGCCAGCAGTGGAGAGGGCAGAAATCAGCCCCAGCATTTT. It codes for CASSGEGRNQPQHF.

This chain joins TRBV6-6 and TRBJ1-2; tentatively, D is TRBD1 (6 bases). From germline, CDR1 is MNHNY and CDR2 SVGAGI (reference sequence). The ends were cut back, 4 bases at V and 0 bases at J, with 12 bases in the middle. The CDR3 length is 15 residues. Here the CDR3 DNA reads TGTGCCAGCAGTTTGACGGGACAAACTAACTATGGCTACACCTTC. Protein: CASSLTGQTNYGYTF.